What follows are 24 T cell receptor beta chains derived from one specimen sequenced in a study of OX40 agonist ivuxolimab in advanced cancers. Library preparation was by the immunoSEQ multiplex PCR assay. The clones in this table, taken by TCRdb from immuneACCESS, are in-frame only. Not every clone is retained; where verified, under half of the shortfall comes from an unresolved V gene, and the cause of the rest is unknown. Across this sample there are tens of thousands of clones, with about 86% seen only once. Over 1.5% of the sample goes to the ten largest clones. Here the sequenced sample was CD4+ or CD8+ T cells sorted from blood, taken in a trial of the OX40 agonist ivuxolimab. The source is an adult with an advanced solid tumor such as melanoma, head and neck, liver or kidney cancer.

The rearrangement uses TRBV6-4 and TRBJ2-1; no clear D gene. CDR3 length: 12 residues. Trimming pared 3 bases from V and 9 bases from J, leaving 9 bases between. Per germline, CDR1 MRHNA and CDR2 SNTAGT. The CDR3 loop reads CASSDFGREQFF. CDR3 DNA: TGTGCCAGCAGTGATTTCGGTCGTGAGCAGTTCTTC.

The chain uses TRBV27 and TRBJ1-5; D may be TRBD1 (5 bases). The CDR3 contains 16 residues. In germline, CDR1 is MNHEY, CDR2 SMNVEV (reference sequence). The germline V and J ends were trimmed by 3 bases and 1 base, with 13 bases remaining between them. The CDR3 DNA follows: TGTGCCAGCAGTTTGGGGTCCAGGGAGAGCAATCAGCCCCAGCATTTT. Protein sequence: CASSLGSRESNQPQHF.

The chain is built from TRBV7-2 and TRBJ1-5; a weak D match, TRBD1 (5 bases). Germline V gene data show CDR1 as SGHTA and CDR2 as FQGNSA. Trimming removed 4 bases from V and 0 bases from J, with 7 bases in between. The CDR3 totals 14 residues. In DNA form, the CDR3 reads TGTGCCAGCAGCTCCCAGGGTAGCAATCAGCCCCAGCATTTT. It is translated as CASSSQGSNQPQHF.

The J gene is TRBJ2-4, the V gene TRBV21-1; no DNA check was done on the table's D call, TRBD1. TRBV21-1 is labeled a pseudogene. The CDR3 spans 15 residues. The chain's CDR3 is CASTTGGLAKNIQYF. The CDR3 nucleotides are TGTGCCAGCACAACAGGGGGCCTGGCCAAAAACATTCAGTACTTC.

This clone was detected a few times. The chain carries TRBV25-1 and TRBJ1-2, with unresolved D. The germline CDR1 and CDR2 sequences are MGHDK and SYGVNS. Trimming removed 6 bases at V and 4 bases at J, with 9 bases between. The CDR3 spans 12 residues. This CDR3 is CASRDVFYGYTF. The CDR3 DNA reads TGTGCCAGCAGGGACGTCTTCTATGGCTACACCTTC.

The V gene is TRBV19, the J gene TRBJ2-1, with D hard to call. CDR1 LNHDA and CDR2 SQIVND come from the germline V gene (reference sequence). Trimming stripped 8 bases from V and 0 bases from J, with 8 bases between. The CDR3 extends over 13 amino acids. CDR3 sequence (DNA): TGTGCCAGTGCCCGGTCCTCCTACAATGAGCAGTTCTTC. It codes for CASARSSYNEQFF.

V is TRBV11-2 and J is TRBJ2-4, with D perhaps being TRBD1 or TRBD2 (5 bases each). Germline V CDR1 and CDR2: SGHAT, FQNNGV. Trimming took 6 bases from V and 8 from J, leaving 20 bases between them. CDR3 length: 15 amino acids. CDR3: CASSLNLGELDIQYF. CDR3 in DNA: TGTGCCAGCAGTTTGAACTTGGGGGAGTTGGACATTCAGTACTTC.

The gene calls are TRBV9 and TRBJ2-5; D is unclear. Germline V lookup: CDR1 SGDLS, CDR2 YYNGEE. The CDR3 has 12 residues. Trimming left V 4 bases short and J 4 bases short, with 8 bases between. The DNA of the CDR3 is TGTGCCAGCAGCTCGAACTTAGAGACCCAGTACTTC. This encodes CASSSNLETQYF.

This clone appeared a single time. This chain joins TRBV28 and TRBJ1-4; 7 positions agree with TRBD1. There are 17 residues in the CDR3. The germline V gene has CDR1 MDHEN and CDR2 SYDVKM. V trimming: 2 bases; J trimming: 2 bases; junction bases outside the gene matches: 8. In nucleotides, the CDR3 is TGTGCCAGCAGTTTACTGCCAGGGGGTTACACTAATGAAAAACTGTTTTTT. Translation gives CASSLLPGGYTNEKLFF.

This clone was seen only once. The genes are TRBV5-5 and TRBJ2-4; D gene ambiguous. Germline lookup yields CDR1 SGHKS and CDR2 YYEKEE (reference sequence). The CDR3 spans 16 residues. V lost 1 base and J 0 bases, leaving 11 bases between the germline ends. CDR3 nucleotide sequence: TGTGCCAGCAGCTTGAGGCCAGCCCTAGCCAAAAACATTCAGTACTTC. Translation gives CASSLRPALAKNIQYF.

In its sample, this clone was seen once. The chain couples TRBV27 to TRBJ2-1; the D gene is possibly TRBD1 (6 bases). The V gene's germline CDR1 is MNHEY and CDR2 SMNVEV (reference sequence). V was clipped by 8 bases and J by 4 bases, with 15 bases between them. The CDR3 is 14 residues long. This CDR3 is CASSQGMKYNEQFF. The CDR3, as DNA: TGTGCCAGCTCGCAGGGGATGAAGTACAATGAGCAGTTCTTC.

CDR3 sequence reads: CASSEGGSHTQYF. CDR3 DNA sequence: TGTGCCAGCAGTGAGGGGGGATCTCATACGCAGTATTTT. V gene TRBV2 combines with J gene TRBJ2-3; tentative D call: TRBD2 (6 bases). Trimming shortened V by 3 bases and J by 7 bases, and 11 bases separated the two germline ends. The CDR3 is made up of 13 amino acids. Germline assignment: CDR1 SNHLY and CDR2 FYNNEI.

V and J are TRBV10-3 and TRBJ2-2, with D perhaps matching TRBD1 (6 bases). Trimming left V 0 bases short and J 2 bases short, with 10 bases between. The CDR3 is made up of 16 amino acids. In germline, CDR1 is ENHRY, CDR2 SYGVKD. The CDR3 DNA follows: TGTGCCATCAGTGAGTCGTGGGGGCTCAACACCGGGGAGCTGTTTTTT. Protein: CAISESWGLNTGELFF.

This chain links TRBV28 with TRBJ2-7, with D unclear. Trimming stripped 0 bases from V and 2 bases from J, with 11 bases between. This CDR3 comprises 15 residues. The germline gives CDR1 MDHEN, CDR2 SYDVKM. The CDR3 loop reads CASSLWQAPTYEQYF. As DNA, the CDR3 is TGTGCCAGCAGTTTATGGCAGGCACCGACCTACGAGCAGTACTTC.

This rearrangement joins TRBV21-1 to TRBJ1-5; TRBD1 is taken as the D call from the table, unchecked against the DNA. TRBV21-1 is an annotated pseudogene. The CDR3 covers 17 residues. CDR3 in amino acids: CASSKSRQGSDNQPQHF. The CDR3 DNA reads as TGTGCCAGCAGCAAATCCCGACAGGGGTCGGACAATCAGCCCCAGCATTTT.

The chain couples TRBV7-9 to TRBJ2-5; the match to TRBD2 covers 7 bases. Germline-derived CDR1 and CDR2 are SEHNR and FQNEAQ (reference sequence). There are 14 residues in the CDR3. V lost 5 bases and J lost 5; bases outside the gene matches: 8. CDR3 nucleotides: TGTGCCAGCAGCGAGACGCAACTAGCGGAGACCCAGTACTTC. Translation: CASSETQLAETQYF.

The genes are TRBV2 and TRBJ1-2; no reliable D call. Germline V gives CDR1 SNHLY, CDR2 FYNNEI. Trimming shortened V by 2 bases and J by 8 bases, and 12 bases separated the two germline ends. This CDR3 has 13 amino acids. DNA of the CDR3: TGTGCCAGCAGTGAATCATTTTGGCGCGGCTACACCTTC. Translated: CASSESFWRGYTF.

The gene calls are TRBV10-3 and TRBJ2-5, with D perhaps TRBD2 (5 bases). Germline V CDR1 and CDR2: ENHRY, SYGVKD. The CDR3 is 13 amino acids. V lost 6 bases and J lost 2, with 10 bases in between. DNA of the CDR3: TGTGCCATCAGACGGGATGAACAAGAGACCCAGTACTTC. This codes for CAIRRDEQETQYF.

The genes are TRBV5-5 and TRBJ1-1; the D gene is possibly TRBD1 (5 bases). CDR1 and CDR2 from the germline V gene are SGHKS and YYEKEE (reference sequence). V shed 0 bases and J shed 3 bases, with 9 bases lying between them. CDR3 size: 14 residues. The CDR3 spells CASSLVQGYTEAFF. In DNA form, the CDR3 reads TGTGCCAGCAGCTTGGTTCAGGGTTACACTGAAGCTTTCTTT.

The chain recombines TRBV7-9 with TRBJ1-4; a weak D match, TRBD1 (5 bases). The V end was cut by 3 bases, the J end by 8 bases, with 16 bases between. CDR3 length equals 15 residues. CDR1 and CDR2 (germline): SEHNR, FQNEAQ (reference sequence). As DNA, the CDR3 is TGTGCCAGCAGCTTGCCCGCAGGAGGGGTCGAAAAACTGTTTTTT. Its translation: CASSLPAGGVEKLFF. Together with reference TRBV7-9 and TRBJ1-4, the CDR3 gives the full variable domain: DTGVSQNPRHKITKRGQNVTFRCDPISEHNRLYWYRQTLGQGPEFLTYFQNEAQLEKSRLLSDRFSAERPKGSFSTLEIQRTEQGDSAMYLCASSLPAGGVEKLFFGSGTQLSVL.

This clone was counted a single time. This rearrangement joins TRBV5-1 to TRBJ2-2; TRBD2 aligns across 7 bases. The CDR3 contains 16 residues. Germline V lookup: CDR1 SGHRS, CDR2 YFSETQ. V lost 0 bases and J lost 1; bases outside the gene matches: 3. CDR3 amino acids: CASSLGSGQNTGELFF. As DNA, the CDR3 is TGCGCCAGCAGCTTGGGTAGCGGGCAGAACACCGGGGAGCTGTTTTTT.

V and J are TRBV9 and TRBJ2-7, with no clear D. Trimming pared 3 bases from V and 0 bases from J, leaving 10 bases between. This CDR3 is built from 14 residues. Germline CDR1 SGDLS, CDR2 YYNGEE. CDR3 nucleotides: TGTGCCAGCAGCGCCGGTCCAAACTCCTACGAGCAGTACTTC. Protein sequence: CASSAGPNSYEQYF.

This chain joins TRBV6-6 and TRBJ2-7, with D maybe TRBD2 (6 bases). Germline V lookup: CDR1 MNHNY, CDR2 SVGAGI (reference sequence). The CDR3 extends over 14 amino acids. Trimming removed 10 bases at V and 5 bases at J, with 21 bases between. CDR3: CAIAPLAIRNEQYF. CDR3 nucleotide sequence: TGTGCCATCGCTCCACTAGCAATTAGGAACGAGCAGTACTTC.

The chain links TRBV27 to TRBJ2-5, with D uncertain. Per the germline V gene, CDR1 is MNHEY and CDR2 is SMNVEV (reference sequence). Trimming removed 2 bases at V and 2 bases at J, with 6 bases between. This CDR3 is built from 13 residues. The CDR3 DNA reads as TGTGCCAGCAGTTTAATAGGGCAAGAGACCCAGTACTTC. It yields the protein CASSLIGQETQYF.